The present TCR beta chain was sequenced within a study of cytomegalovirus exposure and HLA in healthy donors. On the study more broadly: Early released data had tens of millions of unique TCRs, all coming from HLA-typed donors. Whole-study results and caveats: CMV serostatus was the sole immune exposure data available. What was likely a sequencing artifact was a cluster of highly shared sequence variants. A later analysis reported that several of the most significant clusters appeared to be linked to common viral pathogens, among them Epstein-Barr virus.

PCR was performed using 60 Vbeta and 13 Jbeta primers. Sequencing used immunoSEQ multiplex PCR; TCRdb keeps in-frame clones, though not all of them. Of over 100,000 clones listed, roughly 74% are singletons. For this clone: Its antigen is not known.

V was cut by 1 base and J by 1 base, with 5 bases left in between. The germline V gene has CDR1 LGHNA and CDR2 YSLEER. CDR3 size: 14 residues. The TCR sequence derives from a male donor in good health and CMV-seronegative. J is TRBJ2-1 and V is TRBV4-3; D is uncertain. Sequencing input: PBMCs. The chain's CDR3 is CASSQAVSYNEQFF. DNA of the CDR3: TGCGCCAGCAGCCAAGCTGTTTCCTACAATGAGCAGTTCTTC.